This paragraph reports one TCR beta chain. Its antigen is undetermined. The sample comes from a study of cytomegalovirus exposure and HLA in healthy donors. From germline, CDR1 is SGHDT and CDR2 YYEEEE. The CDR3 loop spans 15 amino acids. V gave up 1 base and J gave up 4 bases; unmatched junction bases: 4. Study-wide results and limits: The study flagged about 160 TCR beta chains as cytomegalovirus-associated. Reported performance of the classifier showed diagnosis of cytomegalovirus status with high specificity and sensitivity. Through in vitro validation, a few CMV-associated chains were shown to be specific for CMV antigens.

Libraries were prepared by immunoSEQ multiplex PCR; TCRdb keeps only in-frame clonotypes and omits some of them. Here the sample spans over 70,000 clones, 85% to 95% being singletons. The V call is TRBV5-6, the J call TRBJ1-2, with 10 bases identical to TRBD1. The clonotype comes from a woman aged 18 to 35 in good health and CMV-seronegative. Sequenced input: PBMCs. The CDR3 here is CASSLQRTGGYGYTF. CDR3 sequence (DNA): TGTGCCAGCAGCTTGCAAAGGACAGGGGGCTATGGCTACACCTTC. The entire variable domain, with the rest obtained from reference TRBV5-6 and TRBJ1-2, is as follows: DAGVTQSPTHLIKTRGQQVTLRCSPKSGHDTVSWYQQALGQGPQFIFQYYEEEERQRGNFPDRFSGHQFPNYSSELNVNALLLGDSALYLCASSLQRTGGYGYTFGSGTRLTVV.